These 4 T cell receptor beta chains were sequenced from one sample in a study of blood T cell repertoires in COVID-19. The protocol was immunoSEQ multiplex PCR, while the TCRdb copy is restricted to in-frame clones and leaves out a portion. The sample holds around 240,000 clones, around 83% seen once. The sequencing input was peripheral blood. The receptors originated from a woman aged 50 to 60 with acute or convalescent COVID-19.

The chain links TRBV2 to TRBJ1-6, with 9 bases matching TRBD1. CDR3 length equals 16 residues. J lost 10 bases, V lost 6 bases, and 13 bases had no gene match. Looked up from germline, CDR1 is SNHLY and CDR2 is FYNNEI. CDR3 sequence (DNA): TGTGCCAGCAGACCTCTAAGGGGACAGGGAGAATCACCCCTCCACTTT. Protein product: CASRPLRGQGESPLHF.

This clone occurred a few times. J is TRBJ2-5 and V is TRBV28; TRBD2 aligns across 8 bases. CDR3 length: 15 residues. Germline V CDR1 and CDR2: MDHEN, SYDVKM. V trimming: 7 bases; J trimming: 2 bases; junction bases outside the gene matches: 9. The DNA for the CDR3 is TGTGCCAGCATTTCGAGCGGGAGTAGGCAAGAGACCCAGTACTTC. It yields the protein CASISSGSRQETQYF.

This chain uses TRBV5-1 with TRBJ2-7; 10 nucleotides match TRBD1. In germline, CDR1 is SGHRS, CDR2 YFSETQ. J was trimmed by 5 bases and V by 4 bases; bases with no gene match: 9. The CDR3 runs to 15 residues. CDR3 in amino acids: CASSPGGTGENEQYF. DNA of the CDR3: TGCGCCAGCAGCCCTGGGGGGACAGGGGAAAACGAGCAGTACTTC.

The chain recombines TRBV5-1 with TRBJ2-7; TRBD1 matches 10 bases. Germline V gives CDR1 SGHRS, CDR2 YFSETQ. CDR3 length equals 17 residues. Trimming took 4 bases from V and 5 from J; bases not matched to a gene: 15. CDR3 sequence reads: CASSLQLRTGGLDEQYF. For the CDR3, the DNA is TGCGCCAGCAGCCTACAGCTCCGGACAGGGGGTCTCGACGAGCAGTACTTC.